This T cell receptor beta chain was found in a study of blood T cell repertoires in COVID-19. Whole-study context: Collection of acute and convalescent COVID-19 samples took place in the United States, Italy and Spain. T cells, B-cell-depleted T cells, or PBMCs provided the cDNA or gDNA that served as material.

Methods used by the authors: For nucleated cells, counts were estimated from reference gene primer amplification. Some clones are missing from TCRdb's copy, which holds only in-frame ones; the method was immunoSEQ multiplex PCR. V and J calls and clone size are those listed in that table; D and trimming were worked out from the DNA. This table holds 90,000 to 120,000 clones, about four fifths found once. The CDR3 sequence is 15 residues long. Looked up from germline, CDR1 is MNHEY and CDR2 is SVGAGI. Between the trimmed V and J ends, which lost 0 bases and 3 bases, there was a span of 9 bases. Sequenced sample: peripheral blood. The V call is TRBV6-5, the J call TRBJ1-5; tentative D call: TRBD1 (6 bases). The TCR comes from a woman in her seventies with acute or convalescent COVID-19. In nucleotides, the CDR3 is TGTGCCAGCAGTTACTCGGGGGGGCCCAATCAGCCCCAGCATTTT. Translation gives CASSYSGGPNQPQHF.